This T cell receptor beta chain comes out of a study of blood T cell repertoires in COVID-19. CDR3 length: 16 amino acids. Trimming took off 2 bases at V and 4 bases at J, with 17 bases between the two ends. Germline V lookup: CDR1 SGHTA, CDR2 FQGNSA. Profiling relied on immunoSEQ multiplex PCR, and the TCRdb table lists in-frame clones only, not all of them. The sample gives fewer than 90,000 clones, around 90% of which show up once; approximately 1.5% is in the top ten. The genes are TRBV7-2 and TRBJ1-1; D remains unclear. The clonotype originates from a human donor in a cohort sampled during active COVID-19. The specimen was peripheral blood. CDR3 nucleotides: TGTGCCAGCAGCTTATCGGTGTCGGGGAGCGGCACTGAAGCTTTCTTT. This encodes CASSLSVSGSGTEAFF.